The sequence of this T cell receptor (beta chain) was determined in a study of blood T cell repertoires in COVID-19 (dated by TCRdb to 2019 to 2021). Study-level background: The collaborator samples originated in the United States, Italy and Spain and spanned the acute and convalescent phases of COVID-19. The material from the prospective study consisted of cDNA or gDNA derived from T cells, B-cell-depleted T cells, or PBMCs. Subjects who had been exposed to COVID-19, were actively infected with it, or had recovered from it provided the deeply sampled blood TCRbeta repertoires that made up the dataset. The repertoires were released in a freely available public database intended as a resource for research on the immune response to SARS-CoV-2. The samples were drawn from the first 160 participants of the ongoing ImmuneRACE study and from under 1,500 subjects provided by 6 global collaborators. The sample metadata nearly always contained a de-identified subject ID, COVID-19 status, age in years and sex. Where HLA class I and class II types were available, the types were taken from metadata supplied by the sample provider, not from assay-based typing. Broader findings and caveats from the paper: The quantity of clinical and demographic metadata differed by source and by participant and was supplied without curation.

The CDR3 numbers 15 residues from cysteine through phenylalanine. Kept here is only the CDR3 DNA, which spans 45 bases and is read in frame from base 1. V gives up 6 bases and J gives up 5 bases, and the segment between their germline ends measures 17 bases. The germline V gene specifies SNHLY as CDR1 and FYNNEI as CDR2. Whole blood was collected in K2EDTA tubes by collaborating institutions according to the institutions' own protocols. For TCRbeta analysis, collaborators shipped samples as frozen whole blood, isolated PBMCs, or DNA extracted from either of those sample types. Of note for this clone: The target of this receptor is not known. Base qualities are missing; no much larger clone stands one base away.

TCRbeta CDR3 regions were amplified from genomic DNA by means of the immunoSEQ Assay, a bias-controlled multiplex PCR. The paper's processing steps were these. The number of nucleated cells in each sample was estimated by amplification of reference gene primers within the assay. To quantify the absolute abundance of each unique TCRbeta CDR3 rearrangement, sequence reads were collapsed and filtered. For each sample, productive Simpson clonality was calculated as the square root of Simpson's diversity index across productive rearrangements. Imported from immuneACCESS, the table was reduced by TCRdb to in-frame sequences with V and J called. These copies leave out some clones; in studies compared against another copy, an unresolved V gene accounts for under half, and the cause of the remainder is not known. V and J calls and clone size are as listed in that table; D and trimming were resolved from the DNA. This sample comprises around 30,000 clones, 60% to 85% of them detected only once. Of the sample, roughly 7.5% falls within the top ten clones.

Sequenced material: peripheral blood. The V gene is TRBV2 and the J gene is TRBJ2-1; a weak D assignment points to TRBD2 (6 bases agree). The TCR was taken from a woman between 65 and 79 years old with active or convalescent COVID-19. The DNA sequence is given as TGTGCCAGCAGCGCCCCCGGGGACTGGGACAATGAGCAGTTCTTC. Its translation is CASSAPGDWDNEQFF.